This T cell receptor beta chain was captured in a study of shared clonotypes between healthy human individuals (dated by TCRdb to the early 2020s). With respect to the entire study: The cohort included a few men and a couple of women between 18 and 49 years of age. For each donor, three plates each were used for CD4 naive and CD4 memory, two plates were used for CD8 naive, and one plate was used for CD8 memory. To estimate repertoire size and how much clonotypes are shared between individuals, the study performed deep sequencing of blood TCR repertoires from about 5 healthy adults. To increase sequencing depth and limit assay-specific biases, TCR repertoire library preparation and sequencing were carried out by different laboratories using diverse techniques. Each donor's leukapheresis produced roughly between about 0.9 and 9.5 billion PBMCs.

A note on this clone: This clone's antigen is unknown. Base quality data are lacking; no much larger clone is found one base away.

Including cysteine and phenylalanine, the CDR3 has 13 amino acids. Only the CDR3 DNA is retained, 39 bases long and in frame from the first base. V was cut back by 6 bases and J by 6 bases, leaving a gap of 11 bases between them. CDR1 and CDR2 (MNHEY, SMNVEV) derive from the germline V gene (reference sequence). Here is what the overall study found, with its caveats: Based on pairwise subsampling, the degree of clonotype sharing among donors was expected to be affected by sequencing depth. Compared with non-shared clonotypes, clonotypes shared by all four sorted-subset donors had higher generation probabilities. Because the study included only a small number of donors, the genetic and exposure-history diversity represented was limited. Sampling was limited to blood, and TCR repertoires in tissue likely differ from TCR repertoires in blood. Incomplete sequencing was indicated by rarefaction of sorted-subset datasets, despite the large sequencing depth. When a few donors were compared, the shared fraction of clonotypes was around 5% for naive CD4, roughly 3.4% for naive CD8, more than 2% for memory CD4, and around 0.37% for memory CD8. Estimated clonotype richness was generally larger for naive than for memory subsets.

CD8 naive samples consisted of CD45RO-negative cells that were positively selected for CCR7, yielding a CD45RA+CCR7+ population without TemRA cells. The donors were healthy, HIV-negative adults who had no recently reported acute infections or vaccinations. Every donor was a Caucasian adult living in Nashville, Tennessee, USA. After blood collection by leukapheresis, PBMCs were isolated using Ficoll-Histopaque density gradient centrifugation and then cryopreserved in the vapor phase of liquid nitrogen. Analytical flow cytometry was used to check the purity and quantity of every magnetically sorted T cell population. Genomic DNA was isolated from every sorted fraction and measured by UV absorbance on a Nanodrop 2000c. Using the deep immunoSEQ assay, TCR CDR3 regions were amplified from genomic DNA by multiplex PCR. Extracted genomic DNA from each cell subset was distributed evenly across all wells of several immunoSEQ 96-well plates, and each plate was treated as a replicate. Each replicate PCR for sorted subsets received about 180 ng genomic DNA, equal to roughly 30,000 T cell genomes. The purified libraries were quantified using a Qubit 3.0 fluorometer, sized with a Bioanalyzer 2100, and then quantified again using the KAPA Library Quantification kit. A separate single-read 150-cycle Illumina NextSeq 550 flow cell was used to sequence each immunoSEQ 96-well plate. Turning to the authors' computational methods: Because only junctional sequences without quality scores were contained in the immunoSEQ output, filtering matching that applied to full-length reads could not be performed. Sequences were annotated with PyIR, a Python wrapper for IgBLAST v1.9, and V/J genes and CDR3 were assigned using IMGT germline references. Any read was removed if the V/J assignment was weak (E-value above 1e-6), the CDR3 was missing, or the read contained stop codons, out-of-frame junctions, or ambiguous translated residues. V3J clonotypes were defined by identical inferred V gene, J gene, and CDR3 amino acid sequence. Percentage overlap between repertoires was computed as shared unique clonotypes divided by the size of the smaller repertoire. Richness of each repertoire was evaluated using RTK rarefaction, the Chao1 estimator, and Recon v2.1 estimates of unobserved clonotypes. For all TCRbeta clonotypes obtained by the gDNA method from several donors, generation probabilities were computed with OLGA. Here the immuneACCESS table is served through TCRdb, limited to in-frame sequences with V and J called. Missing clones are a known gap in these copies; in checked studies unresolved V genes cover under half, and the rest lacks a known reason. The V and J calls and clone size were taken over from that table, and D and trimming were inferred from the DNA. This sample holds hundreds of thousands of clones; around 96% were observed only once. The ten largest clones represent about 0.25% of the sample.

The sample consisted of naive CD8+ T cells sorted from blood. The label giving this sample's cell subset or site can be read as: CD45RA+CCR7+. The receptor's source is a man aged 30-40 years in good health. The rearranged chain carries TRBV27 and TRBJ2-2, with TRBD1 perhaps the D gene, on 6 matching bases. In nucleotide form, the sequence is TGTGCCAGCAGCATTACAGGGCCCGGGGAGCTGTTTTTT. It translates to CASSITGPGELFF.